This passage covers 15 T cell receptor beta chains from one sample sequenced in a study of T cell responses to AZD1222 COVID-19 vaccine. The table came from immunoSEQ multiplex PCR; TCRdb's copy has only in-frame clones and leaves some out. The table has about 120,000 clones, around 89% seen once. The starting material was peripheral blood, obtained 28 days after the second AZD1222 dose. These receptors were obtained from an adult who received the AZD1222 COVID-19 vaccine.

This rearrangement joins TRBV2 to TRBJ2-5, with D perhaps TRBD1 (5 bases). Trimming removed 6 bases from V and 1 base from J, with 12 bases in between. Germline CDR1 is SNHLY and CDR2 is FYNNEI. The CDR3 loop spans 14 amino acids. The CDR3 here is CASSRRQSQETQYF. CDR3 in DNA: TGTGCCAGCAGCCGGAGACAGAGCCAAGAGACCCAGTACTTC.

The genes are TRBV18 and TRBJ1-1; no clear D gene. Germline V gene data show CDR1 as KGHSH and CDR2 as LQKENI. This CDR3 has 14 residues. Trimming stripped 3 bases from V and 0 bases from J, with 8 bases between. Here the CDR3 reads CASSPGLLNTEAFF. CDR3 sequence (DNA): TGTGCCAGCTCACCTGGACTGCTGAACACTGAAGCTTTCTTT.

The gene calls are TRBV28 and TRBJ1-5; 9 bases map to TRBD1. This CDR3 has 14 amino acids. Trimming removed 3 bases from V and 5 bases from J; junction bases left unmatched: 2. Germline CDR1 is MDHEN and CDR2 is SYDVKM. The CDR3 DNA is TGTGCCAGCAGTTTGGGACAGGGATATCAGCCCCAGCATTTT. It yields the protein CASSLGQGYQPQHF.

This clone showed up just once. The CDR3 DNA reads TGTGCCAGTAGTATAGTTCGGACAGGGCCAGGGGGACTAGCGGGGGTACTCTACAATGAGCAGTTCTTC. It codes for CASSIVRTGPGGLAGVLYNEQFF. The rearrangement uses TRBV19 and TRBJ2-1; 14 bases align to TRBD2. The CDR3 sequence is 23 residues long. V was pared by 1 base and J by 3 bases, with 20 bases of the junction left unmatched. Germline V gene lookup returns CDR1 LNHDA and CDR2 SQIVND (reference sequence).

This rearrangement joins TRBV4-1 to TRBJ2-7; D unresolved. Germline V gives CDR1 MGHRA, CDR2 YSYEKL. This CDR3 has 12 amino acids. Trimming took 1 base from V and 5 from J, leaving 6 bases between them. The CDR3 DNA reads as TGCGCCAGCAGCCAAGGATTTAACGAGCAGTACTTC. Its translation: CASSQGFNEQYF.

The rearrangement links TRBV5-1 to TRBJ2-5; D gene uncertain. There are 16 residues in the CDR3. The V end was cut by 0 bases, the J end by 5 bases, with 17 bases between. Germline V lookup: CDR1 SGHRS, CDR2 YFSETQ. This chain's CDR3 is CASSLETDFLWETQYF. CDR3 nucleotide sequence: TGCGCCAGCAGCTTGGAGACCGACTTCTTGTGGGAGACCCAGTACTTC.

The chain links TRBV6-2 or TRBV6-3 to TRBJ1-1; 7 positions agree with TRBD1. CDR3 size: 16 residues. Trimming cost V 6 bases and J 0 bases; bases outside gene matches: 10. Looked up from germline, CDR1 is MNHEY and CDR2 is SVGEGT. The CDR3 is CASSPLPQGVNTEAFF. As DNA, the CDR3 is TGTGCCAGCAGCCCCTTGCCGCAGGGGGTGAACACTGAAGCTTTCTTT.

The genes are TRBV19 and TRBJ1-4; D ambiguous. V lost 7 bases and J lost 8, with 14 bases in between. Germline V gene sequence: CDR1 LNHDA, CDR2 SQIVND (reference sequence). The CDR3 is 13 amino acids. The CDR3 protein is CASNISAVEKLFF. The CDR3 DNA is TGTGCCAGTAATATCTCGGCCGTAGAAAAACTGTTTTTT.

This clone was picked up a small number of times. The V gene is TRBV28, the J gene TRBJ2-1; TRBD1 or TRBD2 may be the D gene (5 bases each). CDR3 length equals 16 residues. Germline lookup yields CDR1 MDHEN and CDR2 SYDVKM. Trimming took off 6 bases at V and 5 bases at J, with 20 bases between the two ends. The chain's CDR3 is CASSRRGQGYHNEQFF. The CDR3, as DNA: TGTGCCAGCAGCCGACGAGGGCAGGGCTACCACAATGAGCAGTTCTTC.

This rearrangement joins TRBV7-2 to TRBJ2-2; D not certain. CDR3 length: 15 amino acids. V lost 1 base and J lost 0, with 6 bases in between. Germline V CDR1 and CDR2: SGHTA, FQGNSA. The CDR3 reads CASSLGHTNTGELFF. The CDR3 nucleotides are TGTGCCAGCAGCTTAGGACATACGAACACCGGGGAGCTGTTTTTT. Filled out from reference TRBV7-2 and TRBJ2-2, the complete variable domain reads GAGVSQSPSNKVTEKGKDVELRCDPISGHTALYWYRQSLGQGLEFLIYFQGNSAPDKSGLPSDRFSAERTGGSVSTLTIQRTQQEDSAVYLCASSLGHTNTGELFFGEGSRLTVL.

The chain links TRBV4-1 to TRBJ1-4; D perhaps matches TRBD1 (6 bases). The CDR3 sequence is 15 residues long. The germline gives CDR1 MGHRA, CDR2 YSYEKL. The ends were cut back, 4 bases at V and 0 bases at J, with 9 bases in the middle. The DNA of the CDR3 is TGCGCCAGCAGCCTACGGACAGCAACTAATGAAAAACTGTTTTTT. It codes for CASSLRTATNEKLFF.

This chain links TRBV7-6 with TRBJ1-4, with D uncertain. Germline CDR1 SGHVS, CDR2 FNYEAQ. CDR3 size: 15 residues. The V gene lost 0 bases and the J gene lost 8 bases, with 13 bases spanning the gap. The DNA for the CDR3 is TGTGCCAGCAGCTTAGCTGTGGGGTTCCAAGAAAAACTGTTTTTT. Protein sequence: CASSLAVGFQEKLFF.

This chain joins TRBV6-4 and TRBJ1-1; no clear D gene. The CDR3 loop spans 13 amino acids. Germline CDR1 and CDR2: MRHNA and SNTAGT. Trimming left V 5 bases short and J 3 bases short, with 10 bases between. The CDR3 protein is CASSLWPYTEAFF. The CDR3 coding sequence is TGTGCCAGCAGTTTGTGGCCGTACACTGAAGCTTTCTTT.

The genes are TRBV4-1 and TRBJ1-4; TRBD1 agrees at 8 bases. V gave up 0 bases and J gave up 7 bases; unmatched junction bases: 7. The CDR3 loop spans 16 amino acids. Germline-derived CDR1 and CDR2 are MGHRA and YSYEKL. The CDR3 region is CASSQDLGRGREKLFF. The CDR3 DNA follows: TGCGCCAGCAGCCAAGATCTTGGCAGGGGGCGTGAAAAACTGTTTTTT.

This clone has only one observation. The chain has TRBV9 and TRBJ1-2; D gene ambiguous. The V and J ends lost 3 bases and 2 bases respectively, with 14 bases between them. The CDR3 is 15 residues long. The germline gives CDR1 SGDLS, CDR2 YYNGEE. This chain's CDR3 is CASSASSGANYGYTF. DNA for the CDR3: TGTGCCAGCAGCGCTTCTTCGGGAGCCAACTATGGCTACACCTTC.